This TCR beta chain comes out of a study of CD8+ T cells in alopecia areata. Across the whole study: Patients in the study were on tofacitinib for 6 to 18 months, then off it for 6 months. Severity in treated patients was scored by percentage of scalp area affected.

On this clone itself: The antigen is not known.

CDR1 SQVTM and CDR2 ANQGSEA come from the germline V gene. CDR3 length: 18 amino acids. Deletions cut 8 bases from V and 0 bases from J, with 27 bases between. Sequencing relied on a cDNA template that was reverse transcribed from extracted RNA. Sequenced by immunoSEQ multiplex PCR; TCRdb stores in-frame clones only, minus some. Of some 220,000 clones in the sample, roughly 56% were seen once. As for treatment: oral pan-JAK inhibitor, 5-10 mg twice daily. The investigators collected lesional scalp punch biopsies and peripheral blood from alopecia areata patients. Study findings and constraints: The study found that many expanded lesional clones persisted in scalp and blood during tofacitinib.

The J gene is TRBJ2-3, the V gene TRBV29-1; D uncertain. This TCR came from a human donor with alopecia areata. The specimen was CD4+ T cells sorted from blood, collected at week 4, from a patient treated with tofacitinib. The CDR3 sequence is CSTQKRWAASTSTDTQYF. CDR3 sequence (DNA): TGCAGCACGCAGAAAAGGTGGGCAGCCTCCACTAGCACAGATACGCAGTATTTT.